Listed below are T cell receptor beta chains from one sample, sequenced in a study of CD8 T cells in ankylosing spondylitis. TCRdb fed the 5' RACE reads into MiXCR, producing one record per CDR3 protein. Of 100,000 to 150,000 distinct CDR3 sequences listed, approximately 17% were seen once; the top ten hold roughly 30%. Sample: blood, either unsorted or a sorted T cell fraction (not recorded which). The receptors derive from a male donor with ankylosing spondylitis. Each CDR3 is given with its conserved first and last residue. Each record gives: V gene, clone size, D gene, J gene, CDR3 DNA, CDR3 protein. D genes are given only for firm matches. Not every row has a clone size; where given, it reads once, few, many or a size class.

TRBV20-1	few	-	TRBJ2-7	TGCAGTGCTAGAGATGGGGGGTCCTACGAGCAGTACTTC	CSARDGGSYEQYF
TRBV27	-	TRBD1	TRBJ1-2	TGTGCCAGCAGGAGCCCAAGACAGGGTAACTATGGCTACACCTTC	CASRSPRQGNYGYTF
TRBV7-8	-	TRBD1	TRBJ1-1	TGTGCCAGCAACGAGAATCCGGGACAGGACACTGAAGCTTTCTTT	CASNENPGQDTEAFF
TRBV10-3	-	TRBD2	TRBJ2-3	TGTGCCATCCAGTCGGGACTAGCGGGCTACACTAGCACAGATACGCAGTATTTT	CAIQSGLAGYTSTDTQYF
TRBV6-2/TRBV6-3	-	-	TRBJ2-1	TGTGCCACTCAAGGACAGACCTACAATGAGCAGTTCTTC	CATQGQTYNEQFF
TRBV28	-	TRBD2	TRBJ2-1	TGTGCCAGCAGCCCATATGGGACTAGCGGGATAGACAAGGGAACCTACAATGAGCAGTTCTTC	CASSPYGTSGIDKGTYNEQFF
TRBV5-1	few	TRBD2	TRBJ2-5	TGCGCCAGCAGCGATTGGACTAGCGCAGACCAAGAGACCCAGTACTTC	CASSDWTSADQETQYF
TRBV11-3	few	-	TRBJ2-7	TGTGCCAGCTCCCGTCCGGGGAGTAGTTACGAGCAGTACTTC	CASSRPGSSYEQYF
TRBV12-3/TRBV12-4	-	-	TRBJ1-3	TGTGCCAGCAGTTTCCTCGCTGGAAACACCATATATTTT	CASSFLAGNTIYF
TRBV7-9	-	-	TRBJ2-5	TGTGCCAGCACCTCTGGGGCCGAGACCCAGTACTTC	CASTSGAETQYF
TRBV4-3	-	-	TRBJ2-1	TGCGCCAGCAGCCAAGCGTCCGGGATCGCTAACAATGAGCAGTTCTTC	CASSQASGIANNEQFF
TRBV20-1	-	TRBD2	TRBJ2-1	TGCAGTGCTAGAAGTCTAGCGGGTCCCAATGAGCAGTTCTTC	CSARSLAGPNEQFF
TRBV9	few	-	TRBJ1-1	TGTGCCAGCAGCGTCACAGGGTTGTCCACTGAAGCTTTCTTT	CASSVTGLSTEAFF
TRBV20-1	-	TRBD2	TRBJ2-3	TGCAGTGCTAGAGTTAGCGGGAGTACGCAGTATTTT	CSARVSGSTQYF
TRBV4-1	-	-	TRBJ2-2	TGCGCCAGCAGCCATGGGGGTTTGGCGTCCACCGGGGAGCTGTTTTTT	CASSHGGLASTGELFF
TRBV15	-	-	TRBJ2-3	TGTGCCACCAGCAGAACATGGGACACAGATACGCAGTATTTT	CATSRTWDTDTQYF